A selection of T cell receptor beta chains follows, all from one sample in a study of T cell responses to AZD1222 COVID-19 vaccine. The protocol was immunoSEQ multiplex PCR, while the TCRdb copy is restricted to in-frame clones and leaves out a portion. The sample yields some 70,000 clones, roughly 80% seen once. The material was peripheral blood, obtained on day 0 of AZD1222 vaccination. Receptors were obtained from an adult in good health. Each CDR3 is given with its conserved first and last residue. The order of the fields is clone size, D gene, V gene, J gene, CDR3 length, CDR3 protein, CDR3 DNA. A D gene is named only where the DNA matches it firmly. A row's size may be missing; if present it is once, few, many or a size class.

-,-,TRBV6-5,TRBJ2-2,15,CATERPGDNTGELFF,TGTGCCACCGAAAGACCGGGGGATAACACCGGGGAGCTGTTTTTT
-,-,TRBV11-2,TRBJ2-1,14,CASSLETGWNEQFF,TGTGCCAGCAGCTTAGAAACAGGGTGGAATGAGCAGTTCTTC
-,-,TRBV27,TRBJ2-7,15,CASSLGGNAYYEQYF,TGTGCCAGCAGTTTAGGGGGGAATGCCTACTACGAGCAGTACTTC
-,TRBD1,TRBV20-1,TRBJ1-3,18,CSASDDRGYTGSGNTIYF,TGCAGTGCTAGTGACGACAGGGGGTATACTGGCTCTGGAAACACCATATATTTT
-,-,TRBV5-6,TRBJ1-2,13,CASRWGDGYGYTF,TGTGCCAGCAGGTGGGGGGACGGGTATGGCTACACCTTC
-,TRBD1,TRBV18,TRBJ2-1,16,CASSPTGRGRGYEQFF,TGTGCCAGCTCACCAACCGGAAGGGGGCGCGGGTATGAGCAGTTCTTC
-,-,TRBV6-5,TRBJ1-5,13,CASSLSDNQPQHF,TGTGCCAGCAGTCTCAGCGATAATCAGCCCCAGCATTTT
once,-,TRBV10-3,TRBJ1-4,18,CAISEFGGGAGTNEKLFF,TGTGCCATCAGTGAGTTCGGAGGGGGAGCTGGAACTAATGAAAAACTGTTTTTT
-,TRBD2,TRBV7-3,TRBJ2-3,15,CASSLGTSGTDTQYF,TGTGCCAGCAGCTTAGGGACTAGCGGCACAGATACGCAGTATTTT
-,TRBD1,TRBV13,TRBJ2-7,14,CASSTRQGTYEQYF,TGTGCCAGCAGCACCCGACAGGGAACCTACGAGCAGTACTTC
once,TRBD1,TRBV18,TRBJ2-3,15,CASSPRGISTDTQYF,TGTGCCAGCTCACCCAGGGGGATTAGCACAGATACGCAGTATTTT
-,-,TRBV5-6,TRBJ1-1,12,CASSWSNTEAFF,TGTGCCAGCAGCTGGAGTAACACTGAAGCTTTCTTT
-,TRBD1,TRBV3-1/TRBV3-2,TRBJ1-1,16,CASSHNGQGLNTEAFF,TGTGCCAGCAGCCATAACGGACAGGGGCTGAACACTGAAGCTTTCTTT
-,-,TRBV5-6,TRBJ2-7,14,CASSFGSTSNEQYF,TGTGCCAGCAGTTTTGGCTCCACTAGCAACGAGCAGTACTTC
-,TRBD2,TRBV5-1,TRBJ2-5,16,CASSPGGSGGTETQYF,TGCGCCAGCAGCCCGGGAGGTAGCGGGGGGACGGAGACCCAGTACTTC
-,-,TRBV28,TRBJ1-4,15,CASSETGPQAEKLFF,TGTGCCAGCAGTGAGACCGGGCCGCAGGCTGAAAAACTGTTTTTT
few,TRBD2,TRBV4-3,TRBJ2-3,15,CASSPSGGDTDTQYF,TGCGCCAGCAGCCCTAGCGGGGGTGACACAGATACGCAGTATTTT
-,-,TRBV7-8,TRBJ2-7,15,CASSLGGLEIYEQYF,TGTGCCAGCAGCTTAGGAGGATTGGAGATCTACGAGCAGTACTTC
-,TRBD1,TRBV10-3,TRBJ1-6,13,CASTGQDNSPLHF,TGTGCCAGCACGGGACAGGATAATTCACCCCTCCACTTT
-,TRBD2,TRBV7-9,TRBJ2-1,14,CASSLTSGDDEQFF,TGTGCCAGCAGCTTAACTAGCGGGGACGATGAGCAGTTCTTC
-,-,TRBV24-1,TRBJ2-7,14,CATSRDRLTYEQYF,TGTGCCACCAGTCGGGACCGACTAACCTACGAGCAGTACTTC
-,-,TRBV11-2,TRBJ1-3,14,CASSLAYSGNTIYF,TGTGCCAGCAGCTTGGCTTACTCTGGAAACACCATATATTTT
once,-,TRBV12-3/TRBV12-4,TRBJ2-1,12,CASSLDGNEQFF,TGTGCCAGCAGCCTGGACGGCAATGAGCAGTTCTTC
once,-,TRBV28,TRBJ2-6,15,CASSSHNSGANVLTF,TGTGCCAGCAGTTCACATAACTCTGGGGCCAACGTCCTGACTTTC
once,-,TRBV30,TRBJ1-1,13,CAWINGVGTEAFF,TGTGCCTGGATTAATGGGGTGGGCACTGAAGCTTTCTTT
-,TRBD2,TRBV13,TRBJ2-7,16,CASSLAAGAGAYEQYF,TGTGCCAGCAGCTTAGCGGCGGGCGCGGGGGCCTACGAGCAGTACTTC
-,-,TRBV4-1,TRBJ2-3,15,CASSQMDDRWDTQYF,TGCGCCAGCAGCCAAATGGATGACCGGTGGGATACGCAGTATTTT
-,TRBD1,TRBV6-4,TRBJ1-2,15,CASSDTPGQGSGYTF,TGTGCCAGCAGTGACACTCCGGGACAGGGCTCTGGCTACACCTTC
-,-,TRBV9,TRBJ1-2,12,CASSSVNYGYTF,TGTGCCAGCAGCTCCGTTAACTATGGCTACACCTTC
-,-,TRBV9,TRBJ2-3,15,CASSVGTANTDTQYF,TGTGCCAGCAGCGTAGGGACAGCTAACACAGATACGCAGTATTTT
few,-,TRBV5-4,TRBJ2-1,15,CASSPRTADYNEQFF,TGTGCCAGCAGCCCGAGGACAGCCGACTACAATGAGCAGTTCTTC
once,TRBD1,TRBV7-9,TRBJ2-7,15,CASSFRTGTAYEQYF,TGTGCCAGCAGCTTCCGGACAGGAACAGCCTACGAGCAGTACTTC
-,-,TRBV18,TRBJ1-6,13,CASSQTGLSPLHF,TGTGCCAGCTCACAAACAGGGCTCTCACCCCTCCACTTT
-,-,TRBV6-5,TRBJ1-2,14,CASSYSPFGVGYTF,TGTGCCAGCAGTTACTCACCGTTCGGAGTTGGCTACACCTTC
few,-,TRBV29-1,TRBJ2-7,11,CSVEEWPEQYF,TGCAGCGTTGAAGAATGGCCAGAGCAGTACTTC
-,TRBD1,TRBV6-5,TRBJ1-1,13,CASGWTGSTEAFF,TGTGCCAGCGGGTGGACAGGGAGTACTGAAGCTTTCTTT
few,-,TRBV5-1,TRBJ1-5,15,CASSLDGTADQPQHF,TGCGCCAGCAGCTTGGATGGGACGGCCGATCAGCCCCAGCATTTT
few,TRBD1,TRBV5-4,TRBJ2-3,15,CASSVGQGAADTQYF,TGTGCCAGCAGCGTCGGACAGGGGGCGGCAGATACGCAGTATTTT
-,TRBD1,TRBV27,TRBJ2-7,14,CASRTWTGSYEQYF,TGTGCCAGCAGAACCTGGACAGGGTCCTACGAGCAGTACTTC
-,-,TRBV5-1,TRBJ2-2,14,CASSSRMGYGELFF,TGCGCCAGCAGCTCACGAATGGGGTACGGGGAGCTGTTTTTT
-,-,TRBV5-1,TRBJ1-3,16,CASSLGDGNSGNTIYF,TGCGCCAGCAGCTTGGGGGACGGTAACTCTGGAAACACCATATATTTT
-,TRBD2,TRBV4-2,TRBJ2-1,19,CASSQEGTSGGATYNEQFF,TGTGCCAGCAGCCAAGAAGGGACTAGCGGGGGGGCCACCTACAATGAGCAGTTCTTC
few,-,TRBV6-2/TRBV6-3,TRBJ2-5,16,CASSYSIVGDQETQYF,TGTGCCAGCAGTTACTCGATCGTGGGGGATCAAGAGACCCAGTACTTC
once,TRBD1,TRBV14,TRBJ1-4,15,CASSPPGGGLEKLFF,TGTGCCAGCAGCCCGCCAGGGGGAGGGCTTGAAAAACTGTTTTTT
-,-,TRBV10-3,TRBJ1-2,13,CAISESPHEGYTF,TGTGCCATCAGTGAGTCTCCCCACGAAGGCTACACCTTC
-,-,TRBV7-2,TRBJ2-7,14,CASSFSPLSYEQYF,TGTGCCAGCAGCTTCTCCCCACTAAGCTACGAGCAGTACTTC
-,-,TRBV6-5,TRBJ2-7,14,CASKISGGPGEQYF,TGTGCCAGCAAAATTTCTGGAGGGCCGGGTGAGCAGTACTTC
-,-,TRBV19,TRBJ2-1,13,CASSILGYNEQFF,TGTGCCAGTAGTATCCTCGGTTACAATGAGCAGTTCTTC
-,-,TRBV9,TRBJ1-2,16,CASSVGVGQGSYGYTF,TGTGCCAGCAGCGTGGGGGTGGGGCAGGGAAGTTATGGCTACACCTTC
-,-,TRBV14,TRBJ1-2,16,CASSQDSGKANYGYTF,TGTGCCAGCAGCCAAGATTCAGGGAAAGCTAACTATGGCTACACCTTC